Sequencing of this T cell receptor (beta chain) was carried out in a study of T cell changes during pregnancy in multiple sclerosis. Sequencing was performed with immunoSEQ multiplex PCR; in TCRdb, only in-frame clones are kept and a portion is missing. The table records around 97,000 clones, 92% of them present only once. The source is a female donor with multiple sclerosis, enrolled in a pregnancy study. Sequencing used peripheral blood, obtained after pregnancy.

The DNA of the CDR3 is TGTGCCAGCAGCCAAGACTTGACCGGACAGCACAATGAGCAGTTCTTC. Protein: CASSQDLTGQHNEQFF. The J gene is TRBJ2-1, the V gene TRBV4-2; perhaps TRBD1 as D (6 bases). The V and J ends lost 0 bases and 5 bases respectively, with 14 bases between them. The germline gives CDR1 LGHNA, CDR2 YNFKEQ. This CDR3 is 16 amino acids long.